These T cell receptor beta chains were read from a single sample in a study of CD8+CD57+ T cells in acquired aplastic anemia. TCRdb re-derived calls from the reads in MiXCR, one entry per CDR3 protein. This repertoire shows some 290,000 distinct CDR3 sequences, 56% found once; its top ten account for 8%. Material: sorted CD4+, CD8+, or CD8+CD57+ T cells (not recorded which) from PBMCs. These receptors were obtained from a human donor with severe aplastic anemia or a healthy control (not recorded which). Each CDR3 is given with its conserved first and last residue. D genes are given only for firm matches. Clone size is not always given. Where it is, it says once, few, many or a class for expanded clones.

d_call j_call clone_size v_call cdr3_length cdr3_aa cdr3_nt
. TRBJ2-3 . TRBV5-5 12 CASSGPVDTQYF TGTGCCAGCAGCGGGCCCGTAGATACGCAGTACTTT
TRBD1 TRBJ2-7 . TRBV5-1 15 CASSIGQGAPYEQYF TGCGCCAGCAGCATCGGACAGGGGGCTCCATACGAGCAGTACTTC
. TRBJ1-1 . TRBV7-2 15 CTSSFFTGATGEAFF TGTACCAGCAGCTTCTTTACGGGAGCCACAGGTGAAGCTTTCTTT
TRBD1 TRBJ2-2 . TRBV2 16 CASSSDREDNTGELFF TGTGCCAGCAGTTCTGACAGGGAAGATAACACCGGGGAGCTGTTTTTT
TRBD2 TRBJ2-5 many TRBV5-8 16 CASSLGLAGEQETQYF TGTGCCAGCAGCTTGGGACTAGCGGGGGAGCAAGAGACCCAGTACTTC
. TRBJ1-1 . TRBV20-1 15 CSASGGGALNTEAFF TGCAGTGCTAGTGGCGGGGGGGCGTTGAACACTGAAGCTTTCTTT
. TRBJ2-1 . TRBV19 13 CASSIRGANEQFF TGTGCCAGTAGTATAAGGGGGGCGAATGAGCAGTTCTTC
. TRBJ2-3 . TRBV7-8 15 CASSLRVPSTDTQYF TGTGCCAGCAGCTTACGGGTCCCAAGCACAGATACGCAGTATTTT
TRBD1 TRBJ1-2 . TRBV12-3/TRBV12-4 14 CASSSRDRAHGYTF TGTGCCAGCAGTTCCCGGGACAGGGCACATGGCTACACCTTC
. TRBJ2-7 few TRBV29-1 11 CSVGESGEQYF TGCAGCGTTGGGGAGTCCGGTGAGCAGTACTTC
. TRBJ1-1 once TRBV30 14 CAWSPRGGNTEAFF TGTGCCTGGAGCCCCCGGGGGGGAAACACTGAAGCTTTCTTT
. TRBJ1-2 . TRBV2 14 CASSLHGGSHGYTF TGTGCCAGCAGCTTACACGGGGGTAGTCATGGCTACACCTTC
TRBD2 TRBJ2-3 many TRBV7-9 15 CASSLQAGGMGTQYF TGTGCCAGCAGCTTACAAGCGGGGGGGATGGGTACGCAGTATTTT
TRBD2 TRBJ2-3 . TRBV20-1 15 CSALGLAGRTDTQYF TGCAGTGCTCTCGGACTAGCGGGGCGCACAGATACGCAGTATTTT
TRBD1 TRBJ1-4 once TRBV15 16 CATSRATGATNEKLFF TGTGCCACCAGCAGGGCGACAGGGGCAACTAATGAAAAACTGTTTTTT
. TRBJ2-7 . TRBV4-1 13 CASSQTQDPRQYF TGCGCCAGCAGCCAAACACAGGATCCAAGGCAGTACTTC
TRBD2 TRBJ2-7 . TRBV27 13 CASQLAGVHEQYF TGTGCCAGCCAACTAGCGGGAGTTCACGAGCAGTACTTC
TRBD2 TRBJ2-2 . TRBV7-3 14 CASATTGGTGELFF TGTGCCAGCGCCACTACCGGGGGGACCGGGGAGCTGTTTTTT
. TRBJ2-3 many TRBV6-4 13 CASSEDLPDTQYF TGTGCCAGCAGTGAAGATCTTCCAGATACGCAGTATTTT
TRBD2 TRBJ2-1 many TRBV20-1 14 CSPLLAVSYNEQFF TGCAGCCCTCTACTAGCGGTCTCCTACAATGAGCAGTTCTTC
. TRBJ1-6 . TRBV7-8 16 CASSAATSSYNSPLHF TGTGCCAGCAGCGCAGCAACCAGCTCCTATAATTCACCCCTCCACTTT
. TRBJ2-7 . TRBV15 15 CATSREGLSSYEQYF TGTGCCACCAGCAGAGAGGGGCTAAGCTCCTACGAGCAGTACTTC
. TRBJ1-6 once TRBV7-3 15 CASSLTQATDSPLHF TGTGCCAGCAGCTTAACACAGGCCACGGATTCACCCCTCCACTTT
. TRBJ2-3 . TRBV5-1 12 CASSAGRDTQYF TGCGCCAGCAGCGCGGGTCGGGATACGCAGTATTTT
. TRBJ1-1 . TRBV20-1 14 CSARGGQGGTEAFF TGCAGTGCTAGAGGCGGGCAGGGAGGCACTGAAGCTTTCTTT